This is a list of T cell receptor beta chains from one sample in a study of T-cell memory formation after mild COVID-19. TCRdb called the 5' RACE reads again in MiXCR, with one record for every CDR3 protein. The data hold about 600,000 distinct CDR3 sequences, with roughly 22% observed a single time. The sequenced material came from PBMCs or a T cell subset sorted from them (not recorded which). Every receptor here comes from an adult woman who had mild COVID-19 (a few samples of this study predate the infection). Cell type and time point are not known. CDR3s include the opening cysteine and the closing phenylalanine or tryptophan. A D gene is named only where the DNA matches it firmly. Clone size appears in some rows only: once, few, many, or a class for an expanded clone.

CDR3: CASSLGPRAFF
DNA: TGTGCCAGCAGCTTAGGGCCGCGCGCTTTCTTT
J: TRBJ1-1
size: many
D: -
V: TRBV11-3

CDR3: CASSVADSYSPLHF
DNA: TGTGCCAGCAGCGTAGCCGACTCATACTCACCCCTCCACTTT
J: TRBJ1-6
size: once
D: -
V: TRBV9

CDR3: CSASRQTGGSPLHF
DNA: TGCAGTGCCTCACGACAGACAGGGGGCTCACCCCTCCACTTT
J: TRBJ1-6
size: -
D: TRBD1
V: TRBV20-1

CDR3: CASSRAERETQYF
DNA: TGTGCCAGCAGCCGAGCCGAGAGGGAGACCCAGTACTTC
J: TRBJ2-5
size: few
D: -
V: TRBV7-8

CDR3: CSVLLDRGTTEAFF
DNA: TGCAGCGTTCTACTCGACAGGGGGACCACTGAAGCTTTCTTT
J: TRBJ1-1
size: few
D: TRBD1
V: TRBV29-1

CDR3: CASSYRDGYGYTF
DNA: TGTGCCAGCAGCTACCGGGACGGCTATGGCTACACCTTC
J: TRBJ1-2
size: many
D: -
V: TRBV12-3/TRBV12-4

CDR3: CSARDIQTVAEAFF
DNA: TGCAGTGCTAGAGATATCCAGACGGTCGCTGAAGCTTTCTTT
J: TRBJ1-1
size: few
D: -
V: TRBV20-1

CDR3: CASSGQGFGEQYF
DNA: TGTGCCAGCAGTGGACAGGGGTTTGGCGAGCAGTACTTC
J: TRBJ2-7
size: few
D: TRBD1
V: TRBV7-9

CDR3: CASSRMRPQAGWTEAFF
DNA: TGTGCCAGCAGCCGCATGAGGCCTCAGGCGGGGTGGACTGAAGCTTTCTTT
J: TRBJ1-1
size: -
D: -
V: TRBV7-2

CDR3: CSARDLTGHYYGYTF
DNA: TGCAGTGCTAGAGACCTCACGGGACATTACTATGGCTACACCTTC
J: TRBJ1-2
size: -
D: -
V: TRBV20-1

CDR3: CASSLSQARGAEAFF
DNA: TGTGCCAGCAGCTTAAGTCAGGCCCGGGGCGCTGAAGCTTTCTTT
J: TRBJ1-1
size: few
D: -
V: TRBV5-5

CDR3: CASSLSTQGALREAFF
DNA: TGTGCCAGCAGTTTATCGACCCAGGGGGCCCTAAGGGAAGCTTTCTTT
J: TRBJ1-1
size: -
D: TRBD1
V: TRBV27

CDR3: CASSHPVSLGFSGLYQETQYF
DNA: TGCGCCAGCAGTCACCCCGTCTCTCTTGGATTCAGCGGACTCTACCAAGAGACCCAGTACTTC
J: TRBJ2-5
size: -
D: -
V: TRBV23-1

CDR3: CASSHRVAETQYF
DNA: TGTGCCAGCAGCCACCGGGTAGCTGAGACCCAGTACTTC
J: TRBJ2-5
size: few
D: -
V: TRBV3-1

CDR3: CASSRLLAGSNEQFF
DNA: TGTGCCAGCAGCCGCCTGCTAGCGGGGTCCAATGAGCAGTTCTTC
J: TRBJ2-1
size: -
D: TRBD2
V: TRBV7-2

CDR3: CASSVGASGGHEQFF
DNA: TGTGCCAGCAGCGTAGGGGCTAGCGGGGGGCATGAGCAGTTCTTC
J: TRBJ2-1
size: -
D: TRBD2
V: TRBV9

CDR3: CASSYPTSRDTQYF
DNA: TGTGCCAGCAGTTACCCGACTAGCAGAGATACGCAGTATTTT
J: TRBJ2-3
size: few
D: TRBD2
V: TRBV6-2/TRBV6-3

CDR3: CASSLFGGPETQYF
DNA: TGTGCCAGCAGCCTCTTCGGGGGGCCAGAGACCCAGTACTTC
J: TRBJ2-5
size: few
D: -
V: TRBV7-2

CDR3: CASSLDWGPYEQYF
DNA: TGCGCCAGCAGCTTAGACTGGGGCCCCTACGAGCAGTACTTC
J: TRBJ2-7
size: -
D: -
V: TRBV5-1

CDR3: CSVEGRLANIQYF
DNA: TGCAGCGTTGAAGGTCGCCTAGCAAACATTCAGTACTTC
J: TRBJ2-4
size: -
D: -
V: TRBV29-1

CDR3: CASSDSGGRGNEQFF
DNA: TGTGCCAGCAGCGATTCCGGGGGGCGAGGCAATGAGCAGTTCTTC
J: TRBJ2-1
size: few
D: -
V: TRBV7-3

CDR3: CSASLAGVTDTQYF
DNA: TGCAGTGCTAGCCTAGCGGGAGTCACAGATACGCAGTATTTT
J: TRBJ2-3
size: few
D: TRBD2
V: TRBV20-1

CDR3: CASSYSPGTDTQYF
DNA: TGTGCCAGCAGTTACTCGCCGGGTACAGATACGCAGTATTTT
J: TRBJ2-3
size: many
D: -
V: TRBV6-5